These 8 T cell receptor beta chains originate from one sample sequenced in a study of blood T cell repertoires in COVID-19. Here immunoSEQ multiplex PCR was the method, and the copy in TCRdb shows in-frame clones only, minus some. Here the sample spans fewer than 150,000 clones, around 78% being singletons. Sequencing was carried out using peripheral blood. These receptors came from a human donor in a cohort sampled during active COVID-19.

This chain connects TRBV5-6 to TRBJ1-4, with unresolved D. The CDR3 runs 17 residues. Trimming took off 0 bases at V and 8 bases at J, with 20 bases between the two ends. The germline CDR1 and CDR2 sequences are SGHDT and YYEEEE. The CDR3 DNA sequence: TGTGCCAGCAGCTTGGATCTTTTCGGGGAATCCAACGAAAAACTGTTTTTT. Encoded protein: CASSLDLFGESNEKLFF. The full variable domain, completed using reference TRBV5-6 and TRBJ1-4, is DAGVTQSPTHLIKTRGQQVTLRCSPKSGHDTVSWYQQALGQGPQFIFQYYEEEERQRGNFPDRFSGHQFPNYSSELNVNALLLGDSALYLCASSLDLFGESNEKLFFGSGTQLSVL.

This clone was found a few times. The chain is built from TRBV30 and TRBJ1-5; tentatively, D is TRBD1 (5 bases). Trimming shortened V by 8 bases and J by 1 base, and 18 bases separated the two germline ends. The CDR3 covers 15 residues. Per germline, CDR1 GTSNPN and CDR2 SVGIG (reference sequence). The CDR3 sequence: CALDGGLASNQPQHF. CDR3 bases: TGTGCCCTTGATGGGGGGTTAGCAAGCAATCAGCCCCAGCATTTT.

The chain links TRBV25-1 to TRBJ1-1; possible D gene TRBD1, 5 bases. Trimming cost V 4 bases and J 3 bases, with 9 bases left between them. This CDR3 has 13 amino acids. Germline values: CDR1 MGHDK, CDR2 SYGVNS. The CDR3 protein is CASSVQGDTEAFF. In DNA, the CDR3 is TGTGCCAGCAGTGTTCAAGGGGACACTGAAGCTTTCTTT.

Only a few counts were recorded for this clone. This chain joins TRBV6-5 and TRBJ1-1; TRBD1 aligns across 11 bases. This CDR3 has 15 amino acids. Looked up from germline, CDR1 is MNHEY and CDR2 is SVGAGI. Trimming cost V 4 bases and J 4 bases; bases outside gene matches: 5. DNA for the CDR3: TGTGCCAGCAGTTCGGCCGGGACAGGGGGCACTGAAGCTTTCTTT. Its translation: CASSSAGTGGTEAFF.

The chain is built from TRBV19 and TRBJ2-7; TRBD1 matches at 8 bases. Germline V gene sequence: CDR1 LNHDA, CDR2 SQIVND (reference sequence). The J segment lost 0 bases and the V segment lost 5 bases, leaving 6 bases of the junction unmatched. The CDR3 spans 15 residues. This CDR3 reads CASSVSGTGSYEQYF. CDR3 coding DNA: TGTGCCAGTAGTGTTTCCGGGACAGGCTCCTACGAGCAGTACTTC.

The rearrangement joins TRBV19 to TRBJ1-2; 12 positions match TRBD1. The CDR3 sequence is 16 residues long. In germline, CDR1 is LNHDA, CDR2 SQIVND (reference sequence). The ends lost 5 bases at V and 8 bases at J; junction bases unmatched: 12. This CDR3 reads CASSPGDRGLPGGYTF. The CDR3 DNA is TGTGCCAGTAGTCCTGGGGACAGGGGGCTTCCGGGAGGCTACACCTTC.

The rearrangement joins TRBV2 to TRBJ1-4; D perhaps matches TRBD1 (6 bases). This CDR3 is 14 amino acids long. Trimming removed 3 bases at V and 8 bases at J, with 13 bases between. From germline, CDR1 is SNHLY and CDR2 FYNNEI. The CDR3 DNA reads TGTGCCAGCAGTGACGGGGGGCTGAGAGAAAAACTGTTTTTT. Translated, it gives CASSDGGLREKLFF.

This rearrangement joins TRBV6-5 to TRBJ2-5; TRBD2 might be the D (6 bases). Looked up from germline, CDR1 is MNHEY and CDR2 is SVGAGI. CDR3 length equals 14 residues. The germline V and J ends were trimmed by 5 bases and 4 bases, with 14 bases remaining between them. This CDR3 is CASSPPGVVETQYF. The CDR3 DNA reads TGTGCCAGCAGTCCCCCGGGGGTCGTAGAGACCCAGTACTTC.